The clone carrying this TCR beta chain has just a few counts. Other DNA variants within this sample encode the same CDR3. These data come from a study of blood T cell repertoires in COVID-19. About the study: Sample material is recorded as cDNA or gDNA derived from T cells, B-cell-depleted T cells, or PBMCs.

Sequencing used immunoSEQ multiplex PCR; TCRdb keeps in-frame clones, though not all of them. The sample lists about 170,000 clones; around 72% were seen once. CDR3 length: 13 residues. Germline V gives CDR1 KGHSH, CDR2 LQKENI. The junction had 1 base not matched to a gene; V was cut back by 3 bases and J by 3 bases. Sequenced: peripheral blood. The TCR originated in a woman aged 80 or over with acute or convalescent COVID-19. The V gene is TRBV18, the J gene TRBJ1-2; 7 nucleotides match TRBD1. The CDR3 is CASSPDRDYGYTF. DNA of the CDR3: TGTGCCAGCTCACCCGACAGGGACTATGGCTACACCTTC.